The clone carrying this T cell receptor (beta chain) was seen a few times. Antigen: not known. Other DNA sequences of this sample code for an identical CDR3. In germline, CDR1 is SGHRS, CDR2 YFSETQ. Trimming took 0 bases from V and 0 from J, leaving 6 bases between them. The CDR3 contains 14 residues. All the people who gave samples were healthy bone marrow donors. This record comes from a study of cytomegalovirus exposure and HLA in healthy donors. Whole-study findings and limits: The study designated 160 or so TCR beta chains cytomegalovirus-associated. In a later analysis, across HLA loci, associated TCR counts were highest for DRB1, lowest for HLA-C.

PCR primers comprised 60 Vbeta and 13 Jbeta primers. Sequencing was performed with immunoSEQ multiplex PCR; in TCRdb, only in-frame clones are kept and a portion is missing. The sample has just over 200,000 clones, around 85% seen once. The sample was PBMCs. The chain has TRBV5-1 and TRBJ1-2; D is undetermined. The receptor comes from a man between 50 and 59 years old in good health and CMV-seronegative. CDR3 in amino acids: CASSLVTTNYGYTF. The CDR3, as DNA: TGCGCCAGCAGCTTGGTCACAACTAACTATGGCTACACCTTC.